These T cell receptor beta chains were read from a single sample in a study of shared clonotypes between healthy human individuals. The data were produced by immunoSEQ multiplex PCR, yet TCRdb's version contains in-frame clones alone and is incomplete. The top ten clones hold 0.14% of a sample with roughly 2.6 million clones, 90% to 95% of them seen once. Sequencing used naive CD4+ T cells sorted from blood. All receptors come from a man aged 18 to 35 in good health. CDR3s include the opening cysteine and the closing phenylalanine or tryptophan. The D gene is left open where the match is weak. Clone size appears in some rows only: once, few, many, or a class for an expanded clone.

TGTGCCAGCAGCTTAGATAGGCAGGGGGCTTGGCAAGAGACCCAGTACTTC	CASSLDRQGAWQETQYF	17	TRBD1	TRBV11-2	TRBJ2-5	.
TGCGCCAGCAGTCGCGCAAACAAGAGACAGGGGGTAACCTACGAGCAGTACTTC	CASSRANKRQGVTYEQYF	18	TRBD1	TRBV23-1	TRBJ2-7	.
TGTGCCATCAGTGACGGTAGCTCCTACGAGCAGTACTTC	CAISDGSSYEQYF	13	.	TRBV10-3	TRBJ2-7	.
TGTGCCTGGAGATCAACAGGGGTAGGGTCACCCCTCCACTTT	CAWRSTGVGSPLHF	14	TRBD1	TRBV30	TRBJ1-6	.
TGTGCCAGCAGTTTAGTATCGACTGTACCCCGGGACAGGCACACAGATACGCAGTATTTT	CASSLVSTVPRDRHTDTQYF	20	TRBD1	TRBV27	TRBJ2-3	.
TGTGCCATCAGTGACGCAGACCGACTTAATTCACCCCTCCACTTT	CAISDADRLNSPLHF	15	.	TRBV10-3	TRBJ1-6	once
TGTGCCAGCTCGCGGACAGGGGTTAATGAAAAACTGTTTTTT	CASSRTGVNEKLFF	14	TRBD1	TRBV18	TRBJ1-4	.
TGTGCCAGCTCACCGTCCCCCCAAGAGACCCAGTACTTC	CASSPSPQETQYF	13	.	TRBV18	TRBJ2-5	.
TGTGCCAGCTCACCGCCAAACAGGGGGCCGGACACTGAAGCTTTCTTT	CASSPPNRGPDTEAFF	16	TRBD1	TRBV18	TRBJ1-1	.
TGTGCCAGTAGTACTGGGACAGGGCGATCGAACACTGAAGCTTTCTTT	CASSTGTGRSNTEAFF	16	TRBD1	TRBV19	TRBJ1-1	.
TGCAGCGTTGATAGGAAGGGCACAGATACGCAGTATTTT	CSVDRKGTDTQYF	13	.	TRBV29-1	TRBJ2-3	.
TGTGCCTCGGCGGGGGGGACAAATGGCTACACCTTC	CASAGGTNGYTF	12	.	TRBV30	TRBJ1-2	.
TGTGCCTGGAGTATCTCCCTAACCTCCGGACAAGAGACCCAGTACTTC	CAWSISLTSGQETQYF	16	.	TRBV30	TRBJ2-5	.
TGTGCCAGCGGGGACAGTCACGCGGGGGACACCATATATTTT	CASGDSHAGDTIYF	14	TRBD1	TRBV6-5	TRBJ1-3	.
TGTGCCAGCGGGGCTGGGACAGCTAACTATGGCTACACCTTC	CASGAGTANYGYTF	14	TRBD1	TRBV5-6	TRBJ1-2	.
TGTGCCAGCAGACCCCGCGGGGGCAGCAATGAGCAGTTCTTC	CASRPRGGSNEQFF	14	.	TRBV6-5	TRBJ2-1	.
TGCGCCAGCAGCCGCGGAGGAGCAGGGCCCTACGAGCAGTACTTC	CASSRGGAGPYEQYF	15	.	TRBV4-1	TRBJ2-7	.
TGCGCCAGCAGTGGGGGGGTATCCTACGAGCAGTACTTC	CASSGGVSYEQYF	13	.	TRBV10-2	TRBJ2-7	.
TGTGCCAGCAGCTTAGACGCCGGACAGGGGTACTTC	CASSLDAGQGYF	12	TRBD1	TRBV7-9	TRBJ2-7	.
TGTGCCAGTAGTATAAAGGGTGTAGCCCACGAGCAGTACTTC	CASSIKGVAHEQYF	14	.	TRBV19	TRBJ2-7	.
TGTGCCAGTAGTACCAAGCCCGGGACAAATGAAAAACTGTTTTTT	CASSTKPGTNEKLFF	15	.	TRBV19	TRBJ1-4	.
TGCAGCGTCAGGGAGGGGGCAGGGTGGACAGATACGCAGTATTTT	CSVREGAGWTDTQYF	15	.	TRBV29-1	TRBJ2-3	.
TGTGCCAGCAGCTTGGCCGGGACTAGACGGGAGCAGTACTTC	CASSLAGTRREQYF	14	TRBD2	TRBV5-5	TRBJ2-7	.
TGTGCCAGCAGTTACGCCATCTACGACTCCAATTCACCCCTCCACTTT	CASSYAIYDSNSPLHF	16	.	TRBV6-6	TRBJ1-6	.
TGTGCCAGCAGCGTAGGAGGGGGAGGGCCTCTCGAGCAGTACTTC	CASSVGGGGPLEQYF	15	.	TRBV9	TRBJ2-7	.
TGTGCCAGCAGTGGGGAGACAGGGGGAAGGAGACAGCCCCAGCATTTT	CASSGETGGRRQPQHF	16	TRBD1	TRBV6-1	TRBJ1-5	.
TGTGCCAGTAGTATAGCAGCCCAACCCCGGGCTGATTCACCCCTCCACTTT	CASSIAAQPRADSPLHF	17	.	TRBV19	TRBJ1-6	.
TGTGCCTGGAGTACCCAGGTAGGCGCCTACGAGCAGTACTTC	CAWSTQVGAYEQYF	14	.	TRBV30	TRBJ2-7	.
TGTGCCAGCAGCGTAGCAGGAGGAGACTACGAGCAGTACTTC	CASSVAGGDYEQYF	14	.	TRBV9	TRBJ2-7	few
TGCGCCAGCAGCTTCGGGACAGACAACACTGAAGCTTTCTTT	CASSFGTDNTEAFF	14	TRBD1	TRBV5-1	TRBJ1-1	.
TGTGCCAGCAGTGCCCATAAGGGGGCCTCGGGGACCCAGTACTTC	CASSAHKGASGTQYF	15	TRBD1	TRBV2	TRBJ2-5	.
TGTGCCAGCAGTTTCGGGTTTACCGGGACGGCTAATGAAAAACTGTTTTTT	CASSFGFTGTANEKLFF	17	.	TRBV28	TRBJ1-4	.
TGTGCCAGCAGCTCCCGACAGGGGACTTACGAGCAGTACTTC	CASSSRQGTYEQYF	14	TRBD1	TRBV7-8	TRBJ2-7	.
TGTGCCAGCAGCTTGGCCTGGTCCAGGACCCAAGAGACCCAGTACTTC	CASSLAWSRTQETQYF	16	.	TRBV5-6	TRBJ2-5	.
TGTGCCAGCAGTTACGGGGGGGCGGCGGAAAAACTGTTTTTT	CASSYGGAAEKLFF	14	.	TRBV6-6	TRBJ1-4	.
TGTGCCAGCAGCCAAGGGTCGGACTCATATTCCTACGAGCAGTACTTC	CASSQGSDSYSYEQYF	16	.	TRBV9	TRBJ2-7	once
TGTGCCAGCATAGGACTAGCCGATGAGCAGTTCTTC	CASIGLADEQFF	12	TRBD2	TRBV7-8	TRBJ2-1	.
TGTGCCAGCTCACCAAACGGGGGGGGCATCAATGGTGAGCAGTTCTTC	CASSPNGGGINGEQFF	16	TRBD2	TRBV18	TRBJ2-1	.
TGTGCCAGCAGCTTGGTGGCAGGGGGCTCCTACGAGCAGTACTTC	CASSLVAGGSYEQYF	15	TRBD1	TRBV5-5	TRBJ2-7	once
TGTGCCAGCAGCTCGGCGCTAGCGGGAGGCTCGAGGTTCTTC	CASSSALAGGSRFF	14	TRBD2	TRBV5-8	TRBJ2-1	.
TGCGCCACAGGGACAGGGAGCTACAATGAGCAGTTCTTC	CATGTGSYNEQFF	13	TRBD1	TRBV5-1	TRBJ2-1	.
TGTGCCAGCAGCACAGCGAACACTGAAGCTTTCTTT	CASSTANTEAFF	12	.	TRBV28	TRBJ1-1	few
TGTGCCAGCTCACCACCGTTGGGGGTATACGAGCAGTACTTC	CASSPPLGVYEQYF	14	.	TRBV18	TRBJ2-7	.
TGTGCCAGCAGCATCGGGACAGGGTCTATTTATGGCTACACCTTC	CASSIGTGSIYGYTF	15	TRBD1	TRBV6-1	TRBJ1-2	.
TGTGCCAGCAGCTTAGTTGGCAGGAATGATTCACCCCTCCACTTT	CASSLVGRNDSPLHF	15	.	TRBV7-2	TRBJ1-6	.
TGTGCCAGCAGTGGGCGGGACGGCATGAACACTGAAGCTTTCTTT	CASSGRDGMNTEAFF	15	.	TRBV6-1	TRBJ1-1	.
TGTGCCAGCAGCCCCCGCCTTGCAACTAATGAAAAACTGTTTTTT	CASSPRLATNEKLFF	15	.	TRBV9	TRBJ1-4	.
TGTGCCAGCAGCTACCCCAGGGGGGCTAGCGGGATCGGGGAGCTGTTTTTT	CASSYPRGASGIGELFF	17	TRBD2	TRBV7-2	TRBJ2-2	.
TGCGCCAGCAGCCTTGGGTCCGGGACCGTGTCCTACGAGCAGTACTTC	CASSLGSGTVSYEQYF	16	.	TRBV4-1	TRBJ2-7	.
TGTGCCAGCAGGAGACCCCGACAGGGAACTAATGAAAAACTGTTTTTT	CASRRPRQGTNEKLFF	16	.	TRBV21-1	TRBJ1-4	.
TGTGCCAGCAGCGACAGCGGGGGGGGATACAATGAGCAGTTCTTC	CASSDSGGGYNEQFF	15	TRBD2	TRBV7-8	TRBJ2-1	.
TGCGCCAGCAGCACCTATGACAGGGGGGCTGAAGCTTTCTTT	CASSTYDRGAEAFF	14	TRBD1	TRBV23-1	TRBJ1-1	.
TGTGCCAGCAGCTTCGGGCAGGGGGAGACCCAGTACTTC	CASSFGQGETQYF	13	.	TRBV5-6	TRBJ2-5	.